The sequence of this T cell receptor (beta chain) was determined in a study of blood T cell repertoires in COVID-19. Study context: PBMCs, B-cell-depleted T cells, or T cells provided the cDNA or gDNA that made up the material.

Germline CDR1 LGHDT, CDR2 YNNKEL (reference sequence). The CDR3 contains 11 residues. Trimming shortened V by 4 bases and J by 3 bases, and 4 bases separated the two germline ends. Per the authors' pipeline: Estimation of nucleated cell counts was performed using reference gene primer amplification. Method: immunoSEQ multiplex PCR; TCRdb's copy keeps in-frame clones and lacks some. That table is the source of V, J and clone size, and D and trimming were worked out from the DNA. The sample has a few hundred thousand clones, just over 85% seen once. The sequencing input was peripheral blood. The rearrangement links TRBV3-1 (or the pseudogene TRBV3-2) to TRBJ2-7, with no clear D. The TCR sequence derives from a man between 45 and 60 years old with acute or convalescent COVID-19. The CDR3 sequence is CASSLYYEQYF. In DNA form, the CDR3 reads TGTGCCAGCAGCCTATACTACGAGCAGTACTTC.